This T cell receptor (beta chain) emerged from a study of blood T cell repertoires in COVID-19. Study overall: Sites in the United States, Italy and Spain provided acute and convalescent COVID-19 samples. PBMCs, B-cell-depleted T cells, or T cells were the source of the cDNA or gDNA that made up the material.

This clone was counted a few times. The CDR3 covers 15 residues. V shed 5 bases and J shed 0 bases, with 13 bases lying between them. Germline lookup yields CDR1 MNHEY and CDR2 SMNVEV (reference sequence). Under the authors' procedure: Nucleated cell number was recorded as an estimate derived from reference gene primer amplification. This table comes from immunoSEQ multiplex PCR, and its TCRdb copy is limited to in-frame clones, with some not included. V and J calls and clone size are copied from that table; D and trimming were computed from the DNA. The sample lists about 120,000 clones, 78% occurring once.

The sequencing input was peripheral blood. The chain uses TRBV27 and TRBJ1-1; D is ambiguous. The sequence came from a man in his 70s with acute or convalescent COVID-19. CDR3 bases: TGTGCCAGCAGTCCCTGGGCCTTTATGAACACTGAAGCTTTCTTT. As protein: CASSPWAFMNTEAFF.